The rows below give T cell receptor beta chains drawn from one sample of a study of molecular identifiers for immune sequencing clone quantification. TCRdb passed the PCR reads through MiXCR, listing each CDR3 protein once. The data show about 510,000 distinct CDR3 sequences, with around 23% seen just once and 0.7% to 0.9% held by the top ten. Specimen: naive CD8+ T cells from blood, with Jurkat cell RNA spiked in. All receptors derive from a human donor in good health. Some libraries in this study had Jurkat cell RNA spiked in. CDR3s include the opening cysteine and the closing phenylalanine or tryptophan. The order of the fields is J gene, V gene, D gene, clone size, CDR3 DNA, CDR3 protein. D genes are given only for firm matches. The size of a clone is reported for some rows only, either as once, few or many, or as a class for expanded clones.

J: TRBJ2-2; V: TRBV7-9; D: .; size: few; DNA: TGTGCCAGCAGCGCAGGGTTTGTCGCCGGGGAGCTGTTTTTT; CDR3: CASSAGFVAGELFF
J: TRBJ2-5; V: TRBV4-1; D: .; size: few; DNA: TGCGCCAGCAGCCAAGCCCGGAGCCTCGACAGTACTGAGACCCAGTACTTC; CDR3: CASSQARSLDSTETQYF
J: TRBJ2-5; V: TRBV2; D: TRBD2; size: few; DNA: TGTGCCAGCAGTTCAGATTTTCCTGGACTAGCGGGGGAGGAACAAGAGACCCAGTACTTC; CDR3: CASSSDFPGLAGEEQETQYF
J: TRBJ2-1; V: TRBV27; D: TRBD2; size: .; DNA: TGTGCCAGCAGCCCAAAGCGGGGGGGCTACAATGAGCAGTTCTTC; CDR3: CASSPKRGGYNEQFF
J: TRBJ2-7; V: TRBV20-1; D: TRBD2; size: many; DNA: TGCAGTGCAAAACCGGGACTAGCGGCCTACGAGCAGTACTTC; CDR3: CSAKPGLAAYEQYF
J: TRBJ2-7; V: TRBV5-6; D: .; size: .; DNA: TGTGCCAGCAGCTTCGAGAACTCCTACGAGCAGTACTTC; CDR3: CASSFENSYEQYF
J: TRBJ2-1; V: TRBV5-5; D: TRBD1; size: .; DNA: TGTGCCAGCAGATCGGGACAGGGATTCTCCTACAATGAGCAGTTCTTC; CDR3: CASRSGQGFSYNEQFF
J: TRBJ2-2; V: TRBV29-1; D: TRBD2; size: many; DNA: TGCAGTGCTACCGGGGATCGGGGGGTCACCGGGGAGCTGTTTTTT; CDR3: CSATGDRGVTGELFF
J: TRBJ2-7; V: TRBV11-2; D: TRBD2; size: .; DNA: TGTGCCAGCGCAGCCGGGACTAGCGGTTTCTACGAGCAGTACTTC; CDR3: CASAAGTSGFYEQYF
J: TRBJ2-7; V: TRBV28; D: .; size: .; DNA: TGTGCCAGCAGTTTTCTAGGAGCCTCCTACGAGCAGTACTTC; CDR3: CASSFLGASYEQYF
J: TRBJ1-1; V: TRBV29-1; D: .; size: many; DNA: TGCAGCGTTGAGATAGACACTGAAGCTTTCTTT; CDR3: CSVEIDTEAFF
J: TRBJ2-2; V: TRBV14; D: .; size: .; DNA: TGTGCCAGCAGCCAAGGGACGGCCCTCACCGGGGAGCTGTCTTTT; CDR3: CASSQGTALTGELSF
J: TRBJ1-2; V: TRBV18; D: .; size: .; DNA: TGTGCCAGCTCACCGGGAATGAGGGTCTATGGCTACACCTTC; CDR3: CASSPGMRVYGYTF
J: TRBJ1-1; V: TRBV29-1; D: TRBD1; size: many; DNA: TGCAGCGGGGGAACAGGGGGAGGGGTAGGAGCTTTCTTT; CDR3: CSGGTGGGVGAFF
J: TRBJ2-1; V: TRBV6-6; D: .; size: .; DNA: TGTGCCAGCAGTTATTCCCCGGGACTTAGCTCCTACAATGAGCAGTTCTTC; CDR3: CASSYSPGLSSYNEQFF
J: TRBJ2-2; V: TRBV19; D: TRBD2; size: few; DNA: TGTGCCAGTAGTTCTAGCGGGGGCACCGGGGAGCTGTTTTTT; CDR3: CASSSSGGTGELFF
J: TRBJ1-1; V: TRBV29-1; D: .; size: many; DNA: TGCAGCGTTGTCTTATCCCACGGAAACACTGAAGCTTTCTTT; CDR3: CSVVLSHGNTEAFF
J: TRBJ2-6; V: TRBV19; D: .; size: .; DNA: TGTGCCACCACACCCGCTCCTTCTGGGGCCAACGTCCTGACTTTC; CDR3: CATTPAPSGANVLTF
J: TRBJ2-7; V: TRBV2; D: TRBD1; size: few; DNA: TGTGCCAGCAGTGGGGGGACAGGGATAGACGAGCAGTACTTC; CDR3: CASSGGTGIDEQYF
J: TRBJ2-3; V: TRBV20-1; D: TRBD1; size: .; DNA: TGCAGTGCTAGAGATCTAACAGGGGCTCGCACAGATACGCCGTATTTT; CDR3: CSARDLTGARTDTPYF
J: TRBJ2-7; V: TRBV20-1; D: TRBD1; size: few; DNA: TGCAGTGCTAGCAACCCGGACAGGACCTCCACCTACGAGCAGTACTTC; CDR3: CSASNPDRTSTYEQYF
J: TRBJ2-7; V: TRBV20-1; D: TRBD2; size: .; DNA: TGCAGTGCTAGAAAGCGGACTAGCGGCCCCTACGAGCAGTACTTC; CDR3: CSARKRTSGPYEQYF
J: TRBJ2-7; V: TRBV5-4; D: .; size: many; DNA: TGTGCCAGCAGCTCCGGACTCAGCTCCTACGAGCAGTACTTC; CDR3: CASSSGLSSYEQYF
J: TRBJ2-2; V: TRBV6-2/TRBV6-3; D: .; size: .; DNA: TGTGCCAGCAGTTCCAATATCCTGAGCACCGGGGAGCTGTTTTTT; CDR3: CASSSNILSTGELFF
J: TRBJ2-1; V: TRBV19; D: .; size: .; DNA: TGTGCCAGTAGTATAGATGGGGACGGCTACAATGAGCAGTTCTTC; CDR3: CASSIDGDGYNEQFF
J: TRBJ1-1; V: TRBV11-2; D: .; size: .; DNA: TGTGCCAGCAGCCCAGGGCCGACTGAAGCTTTCTTT; CDR3: CASSPGPTEAFF
J: TRBJ1-1; V: TRBV6-5; D: .; size: .; DNA: TGTGCCAGCAGTTACCCAGGGGTTGAAGCTTTCTTT; CDR3: CASSYPGVEAFF
J: TRBJ2-7; V: TRBV5-1; D: .; size: .; DNA: TGCGCCAGCAGCTTGGATGGAGGGCCCTACGAGCAGTACTTC; CDR3: CASSLDGGPYEQYF
J: TRBJ2-3; V: TRBV12-3/TRBV12-4; D: TRBD1; size: .; DNA: TGTGCCAGCAGTTCGACAGGGGGCGTAGATACGCAGTATTTT; CDR3: CASSSTGGVDTQYF
J: TRBJ1-4; V: TRBV7-9; D: .; size: few; DNA: TGTGCCAGCAGGCATGGGATAACTAATGAAAAACTGTTTTTT; CDR3: CASRHGITNEKLFF
J: TRBJ1-5; V: TRBV12-3/TRBV12-4; D: .; size: many; DNA: TGTGCCAGCAGTTTAGCCAAACGTGGTAATCAGCCCCAGCATTTT; CDR3: CASSLAKRGNQPQHF
J: TRBJ1-2; V: TRBV27; D: .; size: few; DNA: TGTGCCAGCAGTTTATCCGTGGGGCACGGCGTCAACTATGGCTACACCTTC; CDR3: CASSLSVGHGVNYGYTF
J: TRBJ1-3; V: TRBV19; D: .; size: few; DNA: TGTGCCAGTAGCTTCCGGGGGGGACCCTCCTCGCGCGGAAACACCATATATTTT; CDR3: CASSFRGGPSSRGNTIYF
J: TRBJ2-7; V: TRBV4-1; D: .; size: .; DNA: TGCGCCAGCAGCCAAGATCCAGCTAGTGGGTACGAGCAGTACTTC; CDR3: CASSQDPASGYEQYF
J: TRBJ1-1; V: TRBV7-9; D: .; size: .; DNA: TGTGCCAGCAGCCCCCCGTTGGGAACTGAAGCTCTCTTT; CDR3: CASSPPLGTEALF
J: TRBJ2-5; V: TRBV6-2/TRBV6-3; D: .; size: .; DNA: TGTGCCAGCAGTTACCCCGGAGAGACCCAGTACTTC; CDR3: CASSYPGETQYF
J: TRBJ1-6; V: TRBV11-2; D: TRBD1; size: .; DNA: TGTGCCAGCAGCCAGTCAACAGGGGGCCCTTCACCCCTCCACTTT; CDR3: CASSQSTGGPSPLHF
J: TRBJ1-5; V: TRBV28; D: .; size: many; DNA: TGTGCCAGCAGTCACGGCGCGGGCGCGGGTCAGCCCCAGCATTTT; CDR3: CASSHGAGAGQPQHF
J: TRBJ2-7; V: TRBV6-1; D: TRBD1; size: .; DNA: TGTGCCAGCAGAGTAACCGGGACAGGGGTTTCATACGAGCAGTACTTC; CDR3: CASRVTGTGVSYEQYF